This TCR beta chain was identified during a study of response to subunit inactivated influenza vaccine. In TCRdb, the RT-PCR reads were re-called with MiXCR into one record per CDR3 protein. The sample includes about 780,000 distinct CDR3 sequences, under 20% of them seen just once. The clonotype comes from a man in his fifties or sixties who received an inactivated influenza vaccine. The specimen comprised PBMCs from blood, sampled roughly 5 days after vaccination.

CDR3 protein: CASSRSGRNTDTQYF. In nucleotides, the CDR3 is TGTGCCAGCAGCCGCTCGGGGCGAAACACAGATACGCAGTATTTT. This chain links TRBV7-9 with TRBJ2-3; perhaps D is TRBD1 or TRBD2 (5 bases each). CDR3 size: 15 residues. Germline CDR1 is SEHNR and CDR2 is FQNEAQ (reference sequence). V shed 5 bases and J shed 2 bases, with 14 bases lying between them.